A selection of T cell receptor beta chains follows, all from one sample in a study of T cell repertoires in cytomegalovirus infection. The antigens of these receptors remain unknown. TCRdb used MiXCR to reprocess the reads, holding one entry per CDR3 protein. Among about 220,000 distinct CDR3 sequences listed, around 35% were seen once. This sample comprised CD8+ T cells from cultured PBMCs, obtained from culture after CMV antigen stimulation. These receptors came from a human donor in good health (CMV status not recorded). Some clones in this sample may be carry-over from other donors' samples. Each CDR3 is given with its conserved first and last residue. D genes are given only for firm matches. Clone size is shown for a subset of rows, as once, few, many or a class of expanded clone.

TRBJ2-3 TRBV7-6 NA NA CASSLEGERTDTQYF TGTGCCAGCAGCTTAGAGGGAGAACGCACAGATACGCAGTATTTT
TRBJ2-1 TRBV24-1 few NA CATSDLRGNEQFF TGTGCCACCAGTGATTTGCGGGGCAATGAGCAGTTCTTC
TRBJ1-1 TRBV9 NA NA CASSVGNGQNTEAFF TGTGCCAGCAGCGTAGGAAATGGACAGAACACTGAAGCTTTCTTT
TRBJ1-4 TRBV11-2 NA NA CASSLARGVEKLFF TGTGCCAGCAGCTTAGCCAGGGGAGTCGAAAAACTGTTTTTT
TRBJ2-7 TRBV20-1 NA TRBD2 CSARLAGSDEQYF TGCAGTGCAAGACTAGCGGGTTCGGACGAGCAGTACTTC
TRBJ2-5 TRBV7-3 once NA CASSPTPGALETQYF TGTGCCAGCAGCCCCACCCCGGGTGCGTTAGAGACCCAGTACTTC
TRBJ1-1 TRBV27 NA NA CASSPIPPTEAFF TGTGCCAGCAGTCCTATCCCCCCCACTGAAGCTTTCTTT
TRBJ2-4 TRBV5-6 NA NA CASSSTRVQGLPKNIQYF TGTGCCAGCAGCTCTACCAGGGTCCAGGGTCTTCCCAAAAACATTCAGTACTTC
TRBJ2-7 TRBV12-3/TRBV12-4 NA TRBD1 CASSATTGVTAYEQYF TGTGCCAGCAGTGCCACGACAGGGGTGACTGCCTACGAGCAGTACTTC
TRBJ2-1 TRBV28 NA TRBD2 CASSPGLAGFYNEQFF TGTGCCAGCAGTCCGGGACTAGCGGGATTCTACAATGAGCAGTTCTTC
TRBJ2-5 TRBV4-1 NA NA CASSQGQSQETQYF TGCGCCAGCAGCCAAGGACAGTCCCAAGAGACCCAGTACTTC
TRBJ2-1 TRBV11-2 NA TRBD2 CASSSGLAGGDRNEQFF TGTGCCAGCAGCTCAGGACTAGCGGGAGGGGACCGCAATGAGCAGTTCTTC
TRBJ2-7 TRBV27 NA NA CASTPLATSSYEQYF TGTGCCAGCACCCCTCTAGCGACCAGCTCCTACGAGCAGTACTTC
TRBJ2-2 TRBV20-1 NA NA CSAIPLGRENTGELFF TGCAGTGCTATTCCGTTAGGGCGAGAGAACACCGGGGAGCTGTTTTTT
TRBJ1-2 TRBV6-6 NA NA CASSSSSSNYGYTF TGTGCCAGCAGTTCCAGCTCATCTAACTATGGCTACACCTTC
TRBJ2-1 TRBV10-3 few TRBD2 CAISAGTSGMTPYNEQFF TGTGCCATCAGTGCTGGGACTAGCGGGATGACCCCCTACAATGAGCAGTTCTTC
TRBJ2-3 TRBV7-2 NA NA CASSFTSYNTDTQYF TGTGCCAGCAGCTTTACTAGCTATAATACAGATACGCAGTATTTT
TRBJ2-7 TRBV7-3 few TRBD2 CASSAGTSGTYEQYF TGTGCCAGCAGCGCCGGGACTAGCGGAACCTACGAGCAGTACTTC
TRBJ2-7 TRBV13 NA NA CASSLGVAGNHEQYF TGTGCCAGCAGCTTAGGAGTTGCAGGGAACCACGAGCAGTACTTC